A single sample is the source of the 27 T cell receptor beta chains below, sequenced in a study of T cells in Graves' hyperthyroidism and ophthalmopathy. Template material for amplifying TCR beta CDR3 regions consisted of RNA transcripts. The HTBI primer set served for first-round RT-PCR of the TCR CDR3. MiXCR, run by TCRdb on the multiplex PCR reads, gives a single entry per CDR3 protein. The sample has 300,000 to 350,000 distinct CDR3 sequences, roughly 15% seen once. The sequenced material came from blood. The receptors come from a man in his thirties or forties with Graves' hyperthyroidism.

Ten or more counts support this clonotype. The chain employs TRBV7-2 and TRBJ2-1; D is possibly TRBD2 (6 bases). Germline-derived CDR1 and CDR2 are SGHTA and FQGNSA. The ends were cut back, 1 base at V and 1 base at J, with 11 bases in the middle. The CDR3 is 16 amino acids. As DNA, the CDR3 is TGTGCCAGCAGCTTAGTAGCGGTCGCGTCCTACAATGAGCAGTTCTTC. Its protein is CASSLVAVASYNEQFF. The full variable domain, its missing parts supplied by reference TRBV7-2 and TRBJ2-1, is GAGVSQSPSNKVTEKGKDVELRCDPISGHTALYWYRQSLGQGLEFLIYFQGNSAPDKSGLPSDRFSAERTGGSVSTLTIQRTQQEDSAVYLCASSLVAVASYNEQFFGPGTRLTVL.

This clonotype was detected a few times. The chain combines TRBV5-6 with TRBJ2-7; D gene uncertain. Looked up from germline, CDR1 is SGHDT and CDR2 is YYEEEE. CDR3 size: 14 residues. V was trimmed by 0 bases and J by 5 bases, leaving 12 bases between them. The CDR3 DNA follows: TGTGCCAGCAGCTTGGAGGAGCTCCCCCACGAGCAGTACTTC. Protein product: CASSLEELPHEQYF.

This clonotype was recorded many times. The chain has TRBV7-2 and TRBJ2-1, with 7 bases identical to TRBD1. The CDR3 runs 15 residues. With 3 bases clipped from V and 1 base from J, the junction kept 3 bases outside the gene matches. Germline CDR1 and CDR2: SGHTA and FQGNSA. The CDR3 reads CASSFDRASYNEQFF. The CDR3 DNA sequence: TGTGCCAGCAGCTTTGACAGGGCATCCTACAATGAGCAGTTCTTC.

This sequence joins TRBV12-3 or TRBV12-4 and TRBJ2-6; D is possibly TRBD1 (6 bases). The CDR3 covers 18 residues. Trimming cost V 5 bases and J 0 bases, with 17 bases left between them. This CDR3 is CASSDSFRTASGANVLTF. CDR3 nucleotide sequence: TGTGCCAGCAGTGACTCCTTTCGGACAGCCTCTGGGGCCAACGTCCTGACTTTC.

This clonotype was seen many times. The gene calls are TRBV29-1 and TRBJ2-2; 7 bases line up with TRBD1. This CDR3 region has 11 residues. V trimming: 8 bases; J trimming: 13 bases; junction bases outside the gene matches: 10. Per the germline V gene, CDR1 is SQVTM and CDR2 is ANQGSEA. The CDR3 loop reads CSLEGDSGLFF. The CDR3 DNA follows: TGCAGCCTGGAAGGGGACAGCGGGCTGTTTTTT.

This clonotype was seen repeatedly, ten times or more. The CDR3 region has the DNA TGCAGTGGACATGATGGCAATCAGCCCCAGCATTTT. Translating gives CSGHDGNQPQHF. The chain recombines TRBV20-1 with TRBJ1-5, with D unclear. Germline loops: CDR1 DFQATT, CDR2 SNEGSKA (reference sequence). CDR3 length equals 12 residues. The V end lost 7 bases, the J end lost 2 bases, and 9 bases lay between the germline ends.

This clonotype was counted many times. The rearrangement joins TRBV20-1 to TRBJ2-7, with a possible D match to TRBD1 (6 bases). Germline lookup yields CDR1 DFQATT and CDR2 SNEGSKA (reference sequence). The CDR3 contains 13 residues. Deletions cut 6 bases from V and 1 base from J, with 13 bases between. The CDR3 coding sequence is TGCAGTGCCAGGGACACCAGATCCTACGAGCAGTACTTC. As protein: CSARDTRSYEQYF.

This clonotype was picked up a small number of times. J is TRBJ2-7 and V is TRBV6-1, with D possibly TRBD2 on 5 matching bases. There are 14 residues in the CDR3. V lost 6 bases to trimming and J lost 6 bases, with 18 bases between them. CDR1 and CDR2 from the germline V gene are MNHNS and SASEGT. In nucleotides, the CDR3 is TGTGCCAGCAGCCCCGGGGATATCTCAGGCGAGCAGTACTTC. This gives the protein CASSPGDISGEQYF.

This clonotype was observed a few times. V usage is TRBV6-1 and J usage is TRBJ1-2; 10 bases match TRBD1. This CDR3 is 15 amino acids long. Germline CDR1 MNHNS, CDR2 SASEGT. The trim removed 7 bases at V and 4 bases at J, leaving 9 bases unmatched. CDR3 nucleotides: TGTGCCAGCATCCAGGGACAGGGGCTTGGCTATGGCTACACCTTC. It codes for CASIQGQGLGYGYTF.

This clonotype was recorded at least ten times. The chain couples TRBV20-1 to TRBJ2-5; D is perhaps TRBD2 (6 bases). CDR3 length: 15 amino acids. Trimming pared 6 bases from V and 1 base from J, leaving 18 bases between. Per the germline V gene, CDR1 is DFQATT and CDR2 is SNEGSKA (reference sequence). The CDR3 nucleotides read TGCAGTGCCTTCAAGCCAGCGGGCGTCCAAGAGACCCAGTACTTC. The encoded protein is CSAFKPAGVQETQYF.

This clonotype showed up just a few times. The chain uses TRBV27 and TRBJ2-3, with 7 nucleotides matching TRBD2. Trimming cost V 8 bases and J 6 bases; bases outside gene matches: 14. The germline V gene encodes CDR1 MNHEY and CDR2 SMNVEV (reference sequence). This CDR3 contains 15 residues. Here the CDR3 DNA reads TGTGCCAGCCGCCTCCTTAGCGGGCCGCGCGATACGCAGTATTTT. This codes for CASRLLSGPRDTQYF.

The V and J genes are TRBV15 and TRBJ1-2; 7 bases map to TRBD1. The V gene end was trimmed by 3 bases and the J gene end by 6 bases; junction bases not matched to a gene: 7. Per germline, CDR1 LNHNV and CDR2 YYDKDF (reference sequence). CDR3 length: 14 amino acids. In nucleotides, the CDR3 is TGTGCCACCAGCAGGGACGGGACAGATAATGGCTACACCTTC. Amino acid sequence: CATSRDGTDNGYTF.

Regarding this clonotype: A much larger clone lies one base from this, so it may be a read error. J is TRBJ2-7 and V is TRBV27, with 9 bases matching TRBD2. Germline V CDR1 and CDR2: MNHEY, SMNVEV (reference sequence). The CDR3 spans 17 residues. The V and J ends lost 5 bases and 7 bases, in that order; junction bases with no gene match: 18. In nucleotides, the CDR3 is TGTGCCAGCAGTCCCTCCTCCGGCGGGAGGGGAGTATATGAGCAGTACTTC. Amino acid sequence: CASSPSSGGRGVYEQYF.

The chain couples TRBV19 to TRBJ2-3, with D unclear. Trimming pared 3 bases from V and 6 bases from J, leaving 10 bases between. Germline V gives CDR1 LNHDA, CDR2 SQIVND (reference sequence). The CDR3 spans 13 residues. CDR3 amino acids: CASSIALTDTQYF. The CDR3 bases are TGTGCCAGTAGTATTGCCCTAACGGATACGCAGTATTTT. The variable domain in full, completed from reference TRBV19 and TRBJ2-3, reads DGGITQSPKYLFRKEGQNVTLSCEQNLNHDAMYWYRQDPGQGLRLIYYSQIVNDFQKGDIAEGYSVSREKKESFPLTVTSAQKNPTAFYLCASSIALTDTQYFGPGTRLTVL.

Comments on this clonotype: A read error may be the cause here, since a much bigger clone is one base away. This chain connects TRBV11-2 to TRBJ2-5, with D possibly being TRBD1 (6 bases). The ends were cut back, 5 bases at V and 6 bases at J, with 16 bases in the middle. Germline-derived CDR1 and CDR2 are SGHAT and FQNNGV. This CDR3 has 14 residues. In nucleotides, the CDR3 is TGTGCCAGCAGCCCCTTCGCGAGGGGGAAGACCCAGTACTTC. Translated: CASSPFARGKTQYF.

V is TRBV18 and J is TRBJ2-1, with D possibly being TRBD1 (6 bases). The CDR3 consists of 13 residues. From germline, CDR1 is KGHSH and CDR2 LQKENI. Between the trimmed V and J ends, which lost 3 bases and 8 bases, there was a span of 11 bases. CDR3 region: CASSPAGVDEQFF. The DNA of the CDR3 is TGTGCCAGCTCACCGGCAGGGGTGGATGAGCAGTTCTTC. The variable domain in full, with the rest retrieved from reference TRBV18 and TRBJ2-1, is NAGVMQNPRHLVRRRGQEARLRCSPMKGHSHVYWYRQLPEEGLKFMVYLQKENIIDESGMPKERFSAEFPKEGPSILRIQQVVRGDSAAYFCASSPAGVDEQFFGPGTRLTVL.

CDR3 in DNA: TGCGCCAGCAGCCCAGGGGGCAATGCTAGATACGAGCAGTACTTC. It specifies CASSPGGNARYEQYF. The V and J genes are TRBV5-1 and TRBJ2-7, with 8 positions matching TRBD1. This CDR3 has 15 amino acids. Germline trimming cut 4 bases from V and 4 bases from J; bases unmatched to any gene: 10. Germline CDR1 SGHRS, CDR2 YFSETQ.

This clonotype was counted at least ten times. This chain connects TRBV12-3 or TRBV12-4 to TRBJ2-3; D unresolved. Trimming took 8 bases from V and 0 from J, leaving 6 bases between them. The CDR3 runs to 12 residues. The CDR3 bases are TGTGCCAGCCGCTCCAGCACAGATACGCAGTATTTT. Encoded protein: CASRSSTDTQYF.

This clonotype has ten or more counts. The chain has TRBV5-1 and TRBJ2-7, with D perhaps matching TRBD2 (5 bases). This CDR3 contains 13 residues. The V end lost 6 bases, the J end lost 2 bases, and 12 bases lay between the germline ends. The germline V gene encodes CDR1 SGHRS and CDR2 YFSETQ. CDR3 residues: CASKAAGTYEQYF. In nucleotides, the CDR3 is TGCGCCAGCAAAGCGGCTGGAACCTACGAGCAGTACTTC.

This clonotype was seen ten or more times. This chain connects TRBV3-1 to TRBJ2-7; the D gene is possibly TRBD2 (5 bases). CDR1 and CDR2 from the germline V gene are LGHDT and YNNKEL (reference sequence). Trimming stripped 0 bases from V and 3 bases from J, with 21 bases between. The CDR3 length is 18 residues. The CDR3 loop reads CASSQEGWSGGQDYEQYF. The CDR3 coding sequence is TGTGCCAGCAGCCAAGAAGGATGGAGTGGCGGGCAGGACTACGAGCAGTACTTC.

CDR3 DNA: TGCGCCAGCAGGGTTCCGGCGGATGAGCAGTTCTTC. Protein sequence: CASRVPADEQFF. The chain uses TRBV5-1 and TRBJ2-1; D not resolved. Per the germline V gene, CDR1 is SGHRS and CDR2 is YFSETQ. Trimming cost V 5 bases and J 8 bases, with 11 bases left between them. This CDR3 contains 12 residues.

The chain joins TRBV7-9 to TRBJ1-4, with D possibly being TRBD1 (5 bases). This CDR3 is 15 amino acids long. V was clipped by 2 bases and J by 5 bases, with 12 bases between them. Germline assignment: CDR1 SEHNR and CDR2 FQNEAQ (reference sequence). The CDR3 DNA sequence: TGTGCCAGCAGCTTAATGGGGGAAGGAAATGAAAAACTGTTTTTT. It codes for CASSLMGEGNEKLFF. The full variable domain, completed using reference TRBV7-9 and TRBJ1-4, is DTGVSQNPRHKITKRGQNVTFRCDPISEHNRLYWYRQTLGQGPEFLTYFQNEAQLEKSRLLSDRFSAERPKGSFSTLEIQRTEQGDSAMYLCASSLMGEGNEKLFFGSGTQLSVL.

As concerns this clonotype: It may be a read error: a sequence one base away is much more abundant. The genes are TRBV18 and TRBJ2-5, with D possibly TRBD1 on 6 matching bases. CDR1 KGHSH and CDR2 LQKENI come from the germline V gene. The CDR3 has 15 amino acids. CDR3 in amino acids: CASSPPMDSQEAQYF. The CDR3, as DNA: TGTGCCAGCTCACCACCGATGGACAGCCAAGAGGCCCAGTACTTC.

This clonotype was seen a handful of times. The J gene is TRBJ2-1, the V gene TRBV7-3; the D is unclear. V shed 4 bases and J shed 9 bases, with 10 bases lying between them. The CDR3 has 12 amino acids. In germline, CDR1 is SGHTA, CDR2 FQGTGA. CDR3 protein: CASSSQLGEQFF. For the CDR3, the DNA is TGTGCCAGCAGCTCCCAACTCGGTGAGCAGTTCTTC.

This clonotype was detected many times. V and J are TRBV29-1 and TRBJ2-2, with 9 bases matching TRBD2. This CDR3 has 14 residues. V trimming: 4 bases; J trimming: 5 bases; junction bases outside the gene matches: 5. Per the germline V gene, CDR1 is SQVTM and CDR2 is ANQGSEA. CDR3 in amino acids: CSVVVAGVTGELFF. In nucleotides, the CDR3 is TGCAGCGTTGTGGTAGCGGGAGTAACCGGGGAGCTGTTTTTT.

A remark on this clonotype: At one end, the junction sequence differs from germline, possibly due to a read error. The chain links TRBV4-2 to TRBJ2-1; 9 bases align to TRBD2. The length of the CDR3 is 16 residues. Germline V gene data show CDR1 as LGHNA and CDR2 as YNFKEQ. CDR3 sequence reads: CAGSQELGLANNEQFF. The CDR3 coding sequence is TGTGCCGGCAGCCAAGAATTAGGACTAGCGAACAATGAGCAGTTCTTC.

In this sample, this clonotype turned up many times. The V call is TRBV10-3, the J call TRBJ2-2; the D gene is possibly TRBD2 (6 bases). Trimming shortened V by 10 bases and J by 2 bases, and 17 bases separated the two germline ends. The CDR3 spans 15 residues. Per germline, CDR1 ENHRY and CDR2 SYGVKD. DNA for the CDR3: TGTGCCAGTAGACAGAGGGACTTTAACACCGGGGAGCTGTTTTTT. This encodes CASRQRDFNTGELFF.